One and the same sample provided the 20 T cell receptor beta chains below, sequenced in a study of T cell changes during pregnancy in multiple sclerosis. Clones were sequenced by immunoSEQ multiplex PCR, and TCRdb holds only the in-frame ones, with some missing. Of roughly 64,000 clones in the sample, 90% are singletons; the top ten hold approximately 6.6%. The sequenced sample was peripheral blood, obtained in the third trimester of pregnancy. The receptors shown here come from a female donor in good health, enrolled as a control in a pregnancy study.

The genes are TRBV11-3 and TRBJ2-1; TRBD2 matches at 11 bases. Germline CDR1 is SGHNT and CDR2 is YENEEA. There are 18 residues in the CDR3. The V gene end was trimmed by 3 bases and the J gene end by 6 bases; junction bases not matched to a gene: 13. The CDR3 spells CASSFETKLAGVSNEQFF. CDR3 bases: TGTGCCAGCAGCTTCGAGACCAAACTAGCGGGAGTATCCAATGAGCAGTTCTTC.

This sequence joins TRBV14 and TRBJ2-2, with 8 bases lining up with TRBD2. With 4 bases clipped from V and 1 base from J, the junction kept 5 bases outside the gene matches. The CDR3 totals 16 residues. Looked up from germline, CDR1 is SGHDN and CDR2 is FVKESK. The CDR3 reads CASSRGSGVNTGELFF. The DNA of the CDR3 is TGTGCCAGCAGCCGGGGTAGCGGGGTGAACACCGGGGAGCTGTTTTTT.

The chain joins TRBV5-1 to TRBJ2-1, with 10 bases identical to TRBD2. Germline values: CDR1 SGHRS, CDR2 YFSETQ. Trimming removed 4 bases from V and 3 bases from J; junction bases left unmatched: 7. This CDR3 has 16 amino acids. The CDR3 sequence is CASSGATSGVYNEQFF. For the CDR3, the DNA is TGCGCCAGCAGCGGAGCTACTAGCGGGGTCTACAATGAGCAGTTCTTC.

The chain links TRBV25-1 to TRBJ1-3, with D unresolved. CDR3 length equals 11 residues. Trimming took 7 bases from V and 4 from J, leaving 5 bases between them. Germline V CDR1 and CDR2: MGHDK, SYGVNS. CDR3: CASTGGNTIYF. Written as DNA, the CDR3 is TGTGCCAGCACGGGGGGAAACACCATATATTTT.

J is TRBJ2-3 and V is TRBV5-8; 12 bases align to TRBD2. CDR3 size: 17 residues. The germline V gene encodes CDR1 SGHTS and CDR2 YDEGEE. Trimming removed 3 bases from V and 2 bases from J; junction bases left unmatched: 7. CDR3 sequence: CASSWGASGGATDTQYF. The CDR3 nucleotides read TGTGCCAGCAGCTGGGGGGCTAGCGGGGGGGCCACAGATACGCAGTATTTT.

V and J are TRBV9 and TRBJ1-1, with 7 positions matching TRBD1. The CDR3 consists of 15 residues. The ends lost 3 bases at V and 1 base at J; junction bases unmatched: 6. From germline, CDR1 is SGDLS and CDR2 YYNGEE. CDR3 coding DNA: TGTGCCAGCAGCGCCACAGGGGTTCCGAACACTGAAGCTTTCTTT. Encoded protein: CASSATGVPNTEAFF.

The chain recombines TRBV18 with TRBJ2-2; TRBD2 agrees at 11 bases. Germline trimming cut 3 bases from V and 5 bases from J; bases unmatched to any gene: 8. Germline values: CDR1 KGHSH, CDR2 LQKENI. CDR3 size: 17 residues. The CDR3 protein is CASSPIGTSGTTGELFF. The CDR3 DNA sequence: TGTGCCAGCTCACCTATAGGGACTAGCGGAACTACCGGGGAGCTGTTTTTT.

The chain joins TRBV6-5 to TRBJ2-7; D possibly corresponds to TRBD1 (6 bases). This CDR3 contains 14 residues. Between the trimmed V and J ends, which lost 6 bases and 3 bases, there was a span of 15 bases. Germline CDR1 is MNHEY and CDR2 is SVGAGI. CDR3: CASSIRDTYYEQYF. Here the CDR3 DNA reads TGTGCCAGCAGCATCCGGGACACGTACTACGAGCAGTACTTC.

The chain recombines TRBV11-2 with TRBJ1-6, with 11 bases aligning to TRBD1. This CDR3 has 16 amino acids. Per germline, CDR1 SGHAT and CDR2 FQNNGV. V shed 1 base, J shed 9 bases, and the junction held 5 bases outside the gene matches. CDR3 loop: CASSLARDRGISPLHF. CDR3 coding DNA: TGTGCCAGCAGCTTAGCTCGGGACAGGGGGATTTCACCCCTCCACTTT.

The chain links TRBV20-1 to TRBJ1-1, with no clear D. Trimming left V 4 bases short and J 0 bases short, with 3 bases between. The CDR3 runs to 11 residues. Germline V gene data show CDR1 as DFQATT and CDR2 as SNEGSKA (reference sequence). The CDR3 DNA sequence: TGCAGTGCTAACATGAACACTGAAGCTTTCTTT. Translating gives CSANMNTEAFF.

The rearrangement links TRBV6-1 to TRBJ1-1; TRBD1 matches at 10 bases. The CDR3 has 15 residues. J lost 4 bases, V lost 8 bases, and 10 bases had no gene match. The germline V gene has CDR1 MNHNS and CDR2 SASEGT. The CDR3 sequence: CASFSGTGAATEAFF. The CDR3 DNA reads TGTGCCAGCTTTTCCGGGACAGGGGCAGCCACTGAAGCTTTCTTT.

The table lists this clone with a count of one. The V gene is TRBV7-5, the J gene TRBJ1-1. TRBV7-5 is assigned pseudogene status. The CDR3 has 15 residues. The CDR3, as DNA: TGTGCCAGAAGTTCCGCCCGGGACTTTGGATTAGAAGCTTTCTTT. Amino acid sequence: CARSSARDFGLEAFF.

The chain has TRBV6-6 and TRBJ2-2; TRBD2 matches at 13 bases. Germline CDR1 reads MNHNY; CDR2 reads SVGAGI (reference sequence). The trim removed 6 bases at V and 7 bases at J, leaving 8 bases unmatched. The CDR3 has 16 amino acids. CDR3 bases: TGTGCCAGCAGCCCAGGACTAGCGGGAGTGTACGGGGAGCTGTTTTTT. This translates into CASSPGLAGVYGELFF.

Only one count was recorded for this clone. The chain links TRBV5-6 to TRBJ2-7; D possibly corresponds to TRBD2 (6 bases). This CDR3 has 13 amino acids. CDR1 SGHDT and CDR2 YYEEEE come from the germline V gene. V lost 3 bases to trimming and J lost 1 base, with 8 bases between them. CDR3 nucleotides: TGTGCCAGCAGCTCCGGGGGATCCTACGAGCAGTACTTC. Protein sequence: CASSSGGSYEQYF.

This chain uses TRBV9 with TRBJ1-4; perhaps TRBD1 as D (6 bases). Looked up from germline, CDR1 is SGDLS and CDR2 is YYNGEE. The length of the CDR3 is 15 residues. V was trimmed by 4 bases and J by 5 bases, leaving 15 bases between them. This CDR3 reads CASSPTGQLNEKLFF. The CDR3 nucleotides read TGTGCCAGCAGCCCGACAGGACAGTTAAATGAAAAACTGTTTTTT.

The rearrangement uses TRBV30 and TRBJ2-2; tentative D call: TRBD2 (7 bases). V was clipped by 8 bases and J by 7 bases, with 14 bases between them. The CDR3 contains 12 residues. The germline V gene has CDR1 GTSNPN and CDR2 SVGIG (reference sequence). The CDR3 sequence is CAGRGASGELFF. In DNA, the CDR3 is TGTGCCGGTCGGGGGGCGAGCGGGGAGCTGTTTTTT.

The chain has TRBV2 and TRBJ2-7, with D tentatively TRBD2 (5 bases). Germline CDR1 and CDR2: SNHLY and FYNNEI. Trimming took off 3 bases at V and 9 bases at J, with 15 bases between the two ends. This CDR3 spans 13 amino acids. The CDR3: CASSDLIPAGQYF. As DNA, the CDR3 is TGTGCCAGCAGTGACCTGATCCCGGCGGGGCAGTACTTC.

The genes are TRBV9 and TRBJ1-2, with D unresolved. The CDR3 runs to 13 residues. V lost 4 bases and J 3 bases, leaving 10 bases between the germline ends. Looked up from germline, CDR1 is SGDLS and CDR2 is YYNGEE. The CDR3 here is CASSKRSDYGYTF. The CDR3 bases are TGTGCCAGCAGCAAGCGGTCAGACTATGGCTACACCTTC.

The rearrangement links TRBV30 to TRBJ2-4; TRBD1 is a possible D gene (6 bases). The CDR3 has 11 amino acids. Per germline, CDR1 GTSNPN and CDR2 SVGIG (reference sequence). Trimming cost V 8 bases and J 8 bases, with 13 bases left between them. The DNA for the CDR3 is TGTGCCGGGGACACCCTTTACATTCAGTACTTC. Amino acids: CAGDTLYIQYF.

The chain joins TRBV9 to TRBJ1-1, with D uncertain. The germline gives CDR1 SGDLS, CDR2 YYNGEE. This CDR3 has 15 amino acids. V lost 4 bases, J lost 4 bases, and 17 bases lay in between. CDR3 sequence reads: CASSPLTGRSTEAFF. Here the CDR3 DNA reads TGTGCCAGCAGCCCCCTCACGGGGAGGAGCACTGAAGCTTTCTTT.